The 7 T cell receptor beta chains below were found in one sample sequenced in a study of blood T cell repertoires in COVID-19. Method: immunoSEQ multiplex PCR; TCRdb's copy keeps in-frame clones and lacks some. The sample lists some 140,000 clones; around 80% were seen once. The sample taken for sequencing was peripheral blood. Receptors originate from a man between 60 and 75 years old with acute or convalescent COVID-19.

CDR3 bases: TGTGCCAGCTCACCTGTCGCGCAGGGTAAGGCTTTCTTT. Amino acid sequence: CASSPVAQGKAFF. The V gene is TRBV18, the J gene TRBJ1-1; TRBD1 is a possible D gene (5 bases). V was clipped by 3 bases and J by 11 bases, with 16 bases between them. CDR3 size: 13 residues. CDR1 and CDR2 (germline): KGHSH, LQKENI.

V is TRBV28 and J is TRBJ2-7; tentative D call: TRBD1 (6 bases). Germline V gene data show CDR1 as MDHEN and CDR2 as SYDVKM. V lost 7 bases and J lost 6, with 16 bases in between. This CDR3 spans 13 amino acids. The CDR3 region is CASKVRQGSEQYF. Here the CDR3 DNA reads TGTGCCAGCAAGGTGCGGCAGGGGAGCGAGCAGTACTTC.

J is TRBJ2-3 and V is TRBV27, with 14 nucleotides matching TRBD2. Germline CDR1 reads MNHEY; CDR2 reads SMNVEV (reference sequence). J gave up 3 bases and V 2 bases, and 13 bases lay outside the gene matches. This CDR3 has 20 amino acids. CDR3 DNA: TGTGCCAGCAGTTTAAGGCCCCGCTCTGGGACTAGCGGGAGTACAGATACGCAGTATTTT. Translation: CASSLRPRSGTSGSTDTQYF.

V gene TRBV3-1 (or the pseudogene TRBV3-2) combines with J gene TRBJ2-5; 8 bases align to TRBD1. Germline V gene lookup returns CDR1 LGHDT and CDR2 YNNKEL (reference sequence). V lost 5 bases and J lost 4; bases outside the gene matches: 12. This CDR3 comprises 16 residues. CDR3 protein: CASSALRTGKGETQYF. The DNA for the CDR3 is TGTGCCAGCAGCGCCCTAAGGACAGGGAAAGGAGAGACCCAGTACTTC.

This clone was observed a single time. J is TRBJ1-5 and V is TRBV12-3 or TRBV12-4; TRBD1 matches 8 bases. The CDR3 sequence is 13 residues long. V was pared by 6 bases and J by 4 bases, with 2 bases of the junction left unmatched. CDR3: CASRTGVNQPQHF. In DNA, the CDR3 is TGTGCCAGCAGGACAGGGGTAAATCAGCCCCAGCATTTT.

This clone turned up a few times. The rearrangement uses TRBV6-5 and TRBJ2-7; possibly TRBD2 for D (5 bases). V was pared by 5 bases and J by 4 bases, with 15 bases between. This CDR3 region has 14 residues. CDR1 and CDR2 (germline): MNHEY, SVGAGI. CDR3 sequence: CASSIGVAGYEQYF. CDR3 nucleotides: TGTGCCAGCAGTATCGGGGTAGCTGGTTACGAGCAGTACTTC.

This clone was detected once. The V gene is TRBV6-5, the J gene TRBJ2-7; TRBD2 agrees at 7 bases. Germline V lookup: CDR1 MNHEY, CDR2 SVGAGI. The CDR3 is made up of 15 amino acids. J lost 7 bases, V lost 6 bases, and 15 bases had no gene match. The chain's CDR3 is CASSLRSGGSLEQYF. CDR3 in DNA: TGTGCCAGCAGCCTCAGGTCGGGGGGATCCTTGGAGCAGTACTTC.